One and the same sample provided the 19 T cell receptor beta chains below, sequenced in a study of regulatory T cells in long-lasting Graves disease. Sequencing libraries for TCR beta were prepared with iRepertoire HTBI primers and Arm-PCR of CDR3 regions. MiXCR, applied by TCRdb to the multiplex PCR reads, yields one record per CDR3 protein. This sample has some 410,000 distinct CDR3 sequences, with about a sixth found just once. Time point given: newly diagnosed GD, antithyroid drugs for less than 3 months. Making the TCR library involved RNA that had been extracted from PBMCs. These data are also associated with another study on T cells in Graves' hyperthyroidism and ophthalmopathy.

This specimen consisted of peripheral blood mononuclear cells (PBMCs), obtained at new diagnosis, from a patient treated with antithyroid drugs. The source of these receptors is a woman aged 30 to 39 with Graves disease.

The chain couples TRBV3-1 to TRBJ2-1, with 14 nucleotides matching TRBD2. Trimming at V came to 4 bases and at J to 13 bases, leaving 21 bases not matched to a gene. The germline V gene has CDR1 LGHDT and CDR2 YNNKEL (reference sequence). This CDR3 is built from 19 residues. The CDR3 protein is CASSLPRPGLAGDGETQFF. The CDR3 DNA reads as TGTGCCAGCAGCCTACCCCGCCCGGGACTAGCGGGAGACGGAGAGACCCAGTTCTTC.

The V and J genes are TRBV6-2 or TRBV6-3 and TRBJ2-7, with TRBD2 matching over 11 bases. There are 15 residues in the CDR3. The ends lost 5 bases at V and 0 bases at J; junction bases unmatched: 3. CDR1 is MNHEY, CDR2 SVGEGT, per germline. CDR3 DNA: TGTGCCAGCAGTCGACTAGCGGGAAGCTCCTACGAGCAGTACTTC. Translation gives CASSRLAGSSYEQYF.

This clonotype was seen only a few times. The CDR3 loop is CSVRLPFLAEVEQFF. As DNA, the CDR3 is TGCAGTGTCCGCCTACCGTTCCTAGCAGAGGTGGAGCAGTTCTTC. The gene calls are TRBV20-1 and TRBJ2-1; possible D gene TRBD2, 5 bases. Trimming took 7 bases from V and 10 from J, leaving 26 bases between them. The CDR3 covers 15 residues. Looked up from germline, CDR1 is DFQATT and CDR2 is SNEGSKA (reference sequence).

A word on this clonotype: A far larger clone differs by one base, so this is likely a read error. The rearrangement uses TRBV10-3 and TRBJ2-5, with D hard to call. The CDR3 loop spans 14 amino acids. V was clipped by 0 bases and J by 5 bases, with 10 bases between them. Germline lookup yields CDR1 ENHRY and CDR2 SYGVKD. CDR3 loop: CAISESNSRETQYF. CDR3 nucleotides: TGTGCCATCAGTGAGTCGAATAGCCGGGAGACCCAGTACTTC.

This chain connects TRBV7-8 to TRBJ2-5, with D possibly called TRBD1 or TRBD2 (5 bases each). The CDR3 extends over 14 amino acids. The V end was cut by 5 bases, the J end by 4 bases, with 14 bases between. Germline CDR1 and CDR2: SGHVS and FQNEAQ. CDR3 residues: CASSQIRGRETQYF. CDR3 sequence (DNA): TGTGCCAGCAGCCAGATACGGGGCAGAGAGACCCAGTACTTC.

This clonotype was observed many times. The rearrangement joins TRBV28 to TRBJ2-7; 7 bases line up with TRBD2. Trimming cost V 5 bases and J 7 bases; bases outside gene matches: 5. The CDR3 is made up of 12 amino acids. In germline, CDR1 is MDHEN, CDR2 SYDVKM. CDR3 protein: CASSNEAGEQYF. The CDR3 DNA sequence: TGTGCCAGCAGTAACGAAGCGGGGGAGCAGTACTTC.

The chain carries TRBV6-1 and TRBJ2-2; the match to TRBD2 covers 7 bases. The germline CDR1 and CDR2 sequences are MNHNS and SASEGT. The CDR3 has 16 amino acids. V gave up 5 bases and J gave up 3 bases; unmatched junction bases: 9. The CDR3 region is CASSPLGGMDTGELFF. CDR3 in DNA: TGTGCCAGCAGTCCCCTGGGGGGGATGGACACCGGGGAGCTGTTTTTT.

As for this clonotype: A much larger clonotype is one base distant, so this may be a read error. The V call is TRBV28, the J call TRBJ2-1; D possibly corresponds to TRBD1 (6 bases). The J call could be wrong; TRBJ2-5 is a better fit for the DNA end. The CDR3 has 13 amino acids. Germline V gene lookup returns CDR1 MDHEN and CDR2 SYDVKM. CDR3 DNA: TGTGCCAGCAGCCGGACAGCAAAAGAGGCCCAGTACTTC. It yields the protein CASSRTAKEAQYF.

Points on this clonotype: A clone one base away is much larger, so this may be a read error. This rearrangement joins TRBV7-2 to TRBJ1-6; no clear D gene. Trimming stripped 5 bases from V and 2 bases from J, with 10 bases between. Germline lookup yields CDR1 SGHTA and CDR2 FQGNSA. CDR3 length: 15 amino acids. CDR3 coding DNA: TGTGCCAGCAGCCTAACAGAGGCCTATAATTCACCCCTCCACTTT. Encoded protein: CASSLTEAYNSPLHF. Looking up the rest from reference TRBV7-2 and TRBJ1-6 gives the full variable domain: GAGVSQSPSNKVTEKGKDVELRCDPISGHTALYWYRQSLGQGLEFLIYFQGNSAPDKSGLPSDRFSAERTGGSVSTLTIQRTQQEDSAVYLCASSLTEAYNSPLHFGNGTRLTVT.

This clonotype was counted many times. V gene TRBV6-1 combines with J gene TRBJ2-7; D possibly corresponds to TRBD1 (5 bases). CDR1 and CDR2 (germline): MNHNS, SASEGT. The CDR3 consists of 15 residues. The germline V and J ends were trimmed by 2 bases and 2 bases, with 13 bases remaining between them. The CDR3 loop is CASSEPRTTTYEQYF. The DNA of the CDR3 is TGTGCCAGCAGTGAACCCCGGACAACTACCTACGAGCAGTACTTC.

This clonotype was detected ten times or more. In DNA, the CDR3 is TGTGCCAGCTCACCACCGGGGACAGGGGGTGAGCAGTTCTTC. This sequence encodes CASSPPGTGGEQFF. V is TRBV18 and J is TRBJ2-1, with TRBD1 matching 11 bases. Trimming at V came to 0 bases and at J to 9 bases, leaving 1 base not matched to a gene. Germline V CDR1 and CDR2: KGHSH, LQKENI. CDR3 length equals 14 residues.

This clonotype was seen at least ten times. The gene calls are TRBV5-1 and TRBJ2-7, with D possibly TRBD1 on 6 matching bases. CDR3 size: 15 residues. The V and J ends lost 4 bases and 2 bases respectively, with 16 bases between them. Germline CDR1 is SGHRS and CDR2 is YFSETQ. As DNA, the CDR3 is TGCGCCAGCAGCAGTCTACAGGGCAGAGCCTACGAGCAGTACTTC. Translation gives CASSSLQGRAYEQYF.

This chain links TRBV20-1 with TRBJ2-6; a possible D gene is TRBD1 (5 bases). The CDR3 consists of 16 residues. CDR1 is DFQATT and CDR2 is SNEGSKA in the germline V gene (reference sequence). Trimming removed 3 bases at V and 0 bases at J, with 12 bases between. CDR3 DNA sequence: TGCAGTGCTAGTAAAACAGGATACTCTGGGGCCAACGTCCTGACTTTC. Translated, it gives CSASKTGYSGANVLTF.

J is TRBJ2-5 and V is TRBV6-1; D is possibly TRBD2 (5 bases). CDR3 length equals 14 residues. The germline V gene encodes CDR1 MNHNS and CDR2 SASEGT. With 7 bases removed from V and 5 bases from J, the gap between germline ends came to 17 bases. The DNA for the CDR3 is TGTGCCAGCATTCTGGACTTGGGTCGGGAGACCCAGTACTTC. It encodes CASILDLGRETQYF.

This clonotype was counted ten times or more. This sequence joins TRBV12-3 or TRBV12-4 and TRBJ2-5; D is undetermined. Trimming pared 5 bases from V and 5 bases from J, leaving 15 bases between. This CDR3 has 14 residues. CDR3 residues: CASSPRRWGETQYF. The CDR3 DNA reads TGTGCCAGCAGTCCCCGCCGATGGGGTGAGACCCAGTACTTC.

At least ten counts were recorded for this clonotype. This chain connects TRBV7-9 to TRBJ2-7; perhaps TRBD2 as D (5 bases). Per the germline V gene, CDR1 is SEHNR and CDR2 is FQNEAQ (reference sequence). The CDR3 is 16 amino acids. Trimming pared 2 bases from V and 6 bases from J, leaving 20 bases between. CDR3 in DNA: TGTGCCAGCAGCTTATCCCGTATCCGGGCAGGAGGCGAGCAGTACTTC. This codes for CASSLSRIRAGGEQYF.

In its sample, this clonotype was seen many times. The chain links TRBV28 to TRBJ2-1; TRBD2 agrees at 10 bases. Losses at the gene ends were 5 bases for V and 5 bases for J; bases not matched to a gene: 6. CDR1 and CDR2 from the germline V gene are MDHEN and SYDVKM. This CDR3 comprises 15 residues. The CDR3 DNA reads TGTGCCAGCAGTCTACTAGCGGGGAACGACAATGAGCAGTTCTTC. It translates to CASSLLAGNDNEQFF.

This clonotype has just a few counts. This chain uses TRBV5-1 with TRBJ2-5, with D possibly matching TRBD1 (6 bases). V lost 4 bases and J 4 bases, leaving 14 bases between the germline ends. The CDR3 covers 14 residues. From germline, CDR1 is SGHRS and CDR2 YFSETQ. CDR3 bases: TGCGCCAGCAGCCCTCAGACAGGCCGAGAGACCCAGTACTTC. Amino acids: CASSPQTGRETQYF. The full variable domain, rest sourced from reference TRBV5-1 and TRBJ2-5, is KAGVTQTPRYLIKTRGQQVTLSCSPISGHRSVSWYQQTPGQGLQFLFEYFSETQRNKGNFPGRFSGRQFSNSRSEMNVSTLELGDSALYLCASSPQTGRETQYFGPGTRLLVL.

This clonotype was counted ten times or more. The chain employs TRBV28 and TRBJ2-6; 7 positions agree with TRBD1. Germline V gene lookup returns CDR1 MDHEN and CDR2 SYDVKM. The CDR3 runs 16 residues. Unmatched junction bases numbered 7, after V lost 5 bases and J lost 3 bases. CDR3 sequence reads: CASSLPGQYGANVLTF. In DNA, the CDR3 is TGTGCCAGCAGTCTCCCGGGACAGTATGGGGCCAACGTCCTGACTTTC.